Each of the 2 T cell receptor beta chains below was sequenced from the same sample in a study of blood T cell repertoires in COVID-19. Only in-frame clones appear in the TCRdb table, and some are missing; sequencing was by immunoSEQ multiplex PCR. The repertoire has about 330,000 clones, approximately 92% of them found once; the top ten carry around 18%. The sample taken for sequencing was PBMCs or T cells enriched from blood (not recorded which). Receptor source: a young woman who had recovered from COVID-19.

The chain is built from TRBV18 and TRBJ2-2, with TRBD1 as a possible D gene (6 bases). The CDR3 sequence is 16 residues long. In germline, CDR1 is KGHSH, CDR2 LQKENI. The V end was cut by 3 bases, the J end by 2 bases, with 13 bases between. Here the CDR3 reads CASSPRDKRNTGELFF. The CDR3 nucleotides read TGTGCCAGCTCACCCAGGGACAAGAGAAACACCGGGGAGCTGTTTTTT.

This chain uses TRBV10-3 with TRBJ1-3; D is perhaps TRBD1 (6 bases). The V gene lost 6 bases and the J gene lost 0 bases, with 12 bases spanning the gap. This CDR3 has 15 amino acids. CDR1 is ENHRY and CDR2 is SYGVKD in the germline V gene. The CDR3 region has the DNA TGTGCCATCAGGGTCGGGACACTCTCTGGAAACACCATATATTTT. Translation gives CAIRVGTLSGNTIYF.